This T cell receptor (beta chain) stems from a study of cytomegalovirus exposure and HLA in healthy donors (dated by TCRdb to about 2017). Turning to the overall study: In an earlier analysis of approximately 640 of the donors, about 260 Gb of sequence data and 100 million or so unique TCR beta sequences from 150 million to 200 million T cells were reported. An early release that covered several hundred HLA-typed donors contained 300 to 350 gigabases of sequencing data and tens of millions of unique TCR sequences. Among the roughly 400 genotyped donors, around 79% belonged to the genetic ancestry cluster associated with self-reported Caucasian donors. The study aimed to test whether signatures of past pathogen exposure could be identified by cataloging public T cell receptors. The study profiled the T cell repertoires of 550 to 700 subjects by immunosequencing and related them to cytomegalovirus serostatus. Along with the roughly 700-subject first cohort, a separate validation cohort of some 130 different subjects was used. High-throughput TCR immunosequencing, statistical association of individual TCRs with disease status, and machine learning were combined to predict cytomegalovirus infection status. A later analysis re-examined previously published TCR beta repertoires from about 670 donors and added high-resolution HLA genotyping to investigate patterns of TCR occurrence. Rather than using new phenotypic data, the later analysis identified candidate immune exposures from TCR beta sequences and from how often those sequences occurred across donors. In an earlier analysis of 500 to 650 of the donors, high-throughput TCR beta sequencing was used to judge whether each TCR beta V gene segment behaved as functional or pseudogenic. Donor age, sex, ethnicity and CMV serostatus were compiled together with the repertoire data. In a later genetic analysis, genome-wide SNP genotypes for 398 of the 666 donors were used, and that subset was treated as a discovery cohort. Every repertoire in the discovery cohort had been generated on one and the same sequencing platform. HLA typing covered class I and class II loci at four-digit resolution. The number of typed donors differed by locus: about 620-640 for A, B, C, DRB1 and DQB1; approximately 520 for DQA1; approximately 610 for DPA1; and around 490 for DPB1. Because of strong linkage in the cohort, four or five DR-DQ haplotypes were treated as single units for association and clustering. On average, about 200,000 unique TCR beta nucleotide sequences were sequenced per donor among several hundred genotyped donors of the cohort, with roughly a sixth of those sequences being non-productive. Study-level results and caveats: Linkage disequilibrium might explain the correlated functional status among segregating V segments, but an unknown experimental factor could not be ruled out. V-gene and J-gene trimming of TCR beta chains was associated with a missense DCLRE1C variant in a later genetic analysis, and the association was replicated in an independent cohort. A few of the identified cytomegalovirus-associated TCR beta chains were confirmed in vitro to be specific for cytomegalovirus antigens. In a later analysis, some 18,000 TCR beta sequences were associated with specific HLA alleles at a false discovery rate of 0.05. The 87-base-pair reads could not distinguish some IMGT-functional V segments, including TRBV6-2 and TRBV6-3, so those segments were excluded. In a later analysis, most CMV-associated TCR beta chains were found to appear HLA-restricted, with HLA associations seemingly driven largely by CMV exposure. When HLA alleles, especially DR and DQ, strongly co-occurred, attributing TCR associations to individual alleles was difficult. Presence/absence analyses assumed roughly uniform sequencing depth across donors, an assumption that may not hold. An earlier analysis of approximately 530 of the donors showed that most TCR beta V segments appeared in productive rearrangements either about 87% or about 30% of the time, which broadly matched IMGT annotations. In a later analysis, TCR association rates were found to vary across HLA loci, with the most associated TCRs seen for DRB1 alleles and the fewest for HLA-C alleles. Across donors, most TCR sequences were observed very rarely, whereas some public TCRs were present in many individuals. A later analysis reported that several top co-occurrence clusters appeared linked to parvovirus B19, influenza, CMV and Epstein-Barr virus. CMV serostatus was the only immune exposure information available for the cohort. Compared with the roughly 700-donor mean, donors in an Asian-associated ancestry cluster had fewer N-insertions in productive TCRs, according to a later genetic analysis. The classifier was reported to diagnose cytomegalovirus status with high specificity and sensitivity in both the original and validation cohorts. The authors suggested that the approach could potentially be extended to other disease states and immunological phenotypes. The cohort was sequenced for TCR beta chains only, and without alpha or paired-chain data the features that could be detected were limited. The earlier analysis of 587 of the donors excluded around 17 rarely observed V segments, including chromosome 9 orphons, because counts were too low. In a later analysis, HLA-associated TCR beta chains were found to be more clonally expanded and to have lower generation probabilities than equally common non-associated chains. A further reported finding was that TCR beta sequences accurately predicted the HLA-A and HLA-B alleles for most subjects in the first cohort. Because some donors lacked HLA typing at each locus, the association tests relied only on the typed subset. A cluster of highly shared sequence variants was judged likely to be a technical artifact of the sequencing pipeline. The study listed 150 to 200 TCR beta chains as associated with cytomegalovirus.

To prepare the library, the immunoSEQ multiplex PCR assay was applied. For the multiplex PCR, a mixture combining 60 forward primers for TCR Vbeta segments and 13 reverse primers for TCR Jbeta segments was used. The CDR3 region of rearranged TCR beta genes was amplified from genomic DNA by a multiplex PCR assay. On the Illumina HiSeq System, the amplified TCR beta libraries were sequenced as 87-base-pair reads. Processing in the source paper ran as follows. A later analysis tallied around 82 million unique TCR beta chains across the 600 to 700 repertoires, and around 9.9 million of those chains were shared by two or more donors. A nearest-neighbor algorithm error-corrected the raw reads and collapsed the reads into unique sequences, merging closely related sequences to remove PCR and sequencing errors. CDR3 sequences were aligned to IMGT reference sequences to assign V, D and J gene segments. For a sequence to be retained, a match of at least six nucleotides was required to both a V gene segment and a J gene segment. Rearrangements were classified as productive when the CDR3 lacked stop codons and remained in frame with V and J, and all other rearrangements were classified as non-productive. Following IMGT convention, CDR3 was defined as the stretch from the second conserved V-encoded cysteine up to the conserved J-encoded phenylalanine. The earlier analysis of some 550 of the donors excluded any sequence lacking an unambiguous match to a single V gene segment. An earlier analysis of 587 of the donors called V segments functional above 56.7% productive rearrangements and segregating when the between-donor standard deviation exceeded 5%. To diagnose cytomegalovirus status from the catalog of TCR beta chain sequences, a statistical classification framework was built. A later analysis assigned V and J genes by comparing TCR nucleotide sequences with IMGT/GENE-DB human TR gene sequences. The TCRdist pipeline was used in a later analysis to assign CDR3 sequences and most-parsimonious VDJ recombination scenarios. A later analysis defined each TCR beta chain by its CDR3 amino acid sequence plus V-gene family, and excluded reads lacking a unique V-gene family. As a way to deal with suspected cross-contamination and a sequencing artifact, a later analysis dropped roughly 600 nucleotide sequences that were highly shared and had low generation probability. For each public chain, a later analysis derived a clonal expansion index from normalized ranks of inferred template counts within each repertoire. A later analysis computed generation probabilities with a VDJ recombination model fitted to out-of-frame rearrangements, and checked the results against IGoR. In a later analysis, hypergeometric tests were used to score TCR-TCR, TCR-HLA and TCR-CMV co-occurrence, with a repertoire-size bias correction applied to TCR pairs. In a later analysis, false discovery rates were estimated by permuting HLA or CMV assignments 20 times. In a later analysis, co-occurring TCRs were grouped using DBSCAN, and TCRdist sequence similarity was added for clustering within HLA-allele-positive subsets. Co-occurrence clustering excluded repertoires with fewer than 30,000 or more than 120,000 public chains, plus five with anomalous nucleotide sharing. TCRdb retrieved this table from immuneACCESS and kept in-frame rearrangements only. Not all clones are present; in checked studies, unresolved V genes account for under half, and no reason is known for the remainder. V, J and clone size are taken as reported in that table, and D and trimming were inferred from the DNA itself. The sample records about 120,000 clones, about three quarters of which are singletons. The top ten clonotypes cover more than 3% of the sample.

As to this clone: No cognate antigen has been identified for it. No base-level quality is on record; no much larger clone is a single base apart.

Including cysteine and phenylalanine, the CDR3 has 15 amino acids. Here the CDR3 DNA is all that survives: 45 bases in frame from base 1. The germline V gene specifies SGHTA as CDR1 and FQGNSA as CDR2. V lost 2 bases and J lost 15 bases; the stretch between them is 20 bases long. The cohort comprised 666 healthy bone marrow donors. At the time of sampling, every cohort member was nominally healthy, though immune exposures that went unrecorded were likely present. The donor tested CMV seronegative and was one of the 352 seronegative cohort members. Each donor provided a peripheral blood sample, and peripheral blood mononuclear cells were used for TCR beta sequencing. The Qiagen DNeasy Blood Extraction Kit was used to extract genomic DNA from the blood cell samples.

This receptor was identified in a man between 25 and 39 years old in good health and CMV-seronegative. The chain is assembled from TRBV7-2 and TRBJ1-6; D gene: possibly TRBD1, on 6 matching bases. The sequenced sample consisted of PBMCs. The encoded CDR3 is CASSLREDRGPYLHF. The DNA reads TGTGCCAGCAGCTTAAGAGAGGACAGAGGCCCCTACCTCCACTTT.